This T cell receptor (beta chain) is from a study of T cell repertoires in cytomegalovirus infection. Study background: Public TCR beta signatures indicated both CMV infection and matching HLA type.

Germline V gene data show CDR1 as MNHEY and CDR2 as SMNVEV (reference sequence). The CDR3 extends over 15 amino acids. The V end was cut by 0 bases, the J end by 0 bases, with 6 bases between. Note on this clonotype: Its target is not known.

TCRdb reanalysed the reads using MiXCR and keeps one entry per CDR3 protein. In the table there are nearly 550,000 distinct CDR3 sequences, 16% of which are singletons. Notes on the study in general: Summed frequency of public TCR beta families distinguished CMV carriers with the relevant HLA. In two of eight donors, the top clonotype was HLA-C-restricted CMV-specific.

Sequencing input: CD8+ T cells from PBMCs. The V and J genes are TRBV27 and TRBJ1-3; possible D gene TRBD1, 5 bases. The clonotype was recovered from a human donor in good health (CMV status not recorded). Some clones in this sample may be carry-over from other donors' samples. CDR3 sequence reads: CASSLSGLSGNTIYF. In DNA, the CDR3 is TGTGCCAGCAGTTTATCGGGACTCTCTGGAAACACCATATATTTT.